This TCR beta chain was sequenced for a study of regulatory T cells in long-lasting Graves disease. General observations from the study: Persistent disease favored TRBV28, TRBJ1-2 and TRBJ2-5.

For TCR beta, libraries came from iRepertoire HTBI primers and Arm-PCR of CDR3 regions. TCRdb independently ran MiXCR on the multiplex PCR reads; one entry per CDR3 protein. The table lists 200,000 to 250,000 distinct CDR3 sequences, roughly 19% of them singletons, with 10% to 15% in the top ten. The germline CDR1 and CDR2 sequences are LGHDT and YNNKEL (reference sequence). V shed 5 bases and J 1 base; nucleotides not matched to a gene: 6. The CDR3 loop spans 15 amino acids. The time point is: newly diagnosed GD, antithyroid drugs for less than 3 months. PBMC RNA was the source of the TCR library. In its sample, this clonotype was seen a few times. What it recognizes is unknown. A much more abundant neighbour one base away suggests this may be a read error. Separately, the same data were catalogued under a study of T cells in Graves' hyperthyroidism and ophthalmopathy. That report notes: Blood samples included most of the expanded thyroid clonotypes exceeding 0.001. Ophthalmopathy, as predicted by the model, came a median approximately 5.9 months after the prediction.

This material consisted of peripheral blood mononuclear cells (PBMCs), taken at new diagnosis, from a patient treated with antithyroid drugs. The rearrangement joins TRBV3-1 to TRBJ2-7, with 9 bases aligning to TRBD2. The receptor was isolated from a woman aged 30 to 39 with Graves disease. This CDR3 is CASSRASGASYEQYF. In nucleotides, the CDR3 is TGTGCCAGCAGCAGAGCTAGCGGGGCTTCCTACGAGCAGTACTTC.